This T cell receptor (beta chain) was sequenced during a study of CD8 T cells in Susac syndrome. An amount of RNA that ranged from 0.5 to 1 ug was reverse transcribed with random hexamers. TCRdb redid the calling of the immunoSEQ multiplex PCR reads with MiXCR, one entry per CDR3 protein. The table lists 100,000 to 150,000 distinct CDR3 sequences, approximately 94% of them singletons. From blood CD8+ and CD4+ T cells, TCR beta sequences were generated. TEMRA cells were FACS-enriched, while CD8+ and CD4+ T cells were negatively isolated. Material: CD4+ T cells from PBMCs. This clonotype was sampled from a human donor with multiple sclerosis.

As DNA, the CDR3 is TGTGCCAGCAGCCGGGACCCGGGGCCGGAGACCCAGTACTTC. It is translated as CASSRDPGPETQYF. J is TRBJ2-5 and V is TRBV7-2; D is tentatively TRBD1 or TRBD2 (5 bases each). V was trimmed by 5 bases and J by 5 bases, leaving 15 bases between them. Germline lookup yields CDR1 SGHTA and CDR2 FQGNSA. The CDR3 contains 14 residues.